This is a list of T cell receptor beta chains from one sample in a study of post-analysis software for immune sequencing data. TCRdb fed the PCR reads into MiXCR, producing one record per CDR3 protein. This table has fewer than 600,000 distinct CDR3 sequences, around 40% appearing once. What was sequenced was blood. These receptors were taken from a girl aged 5-17 years with multiple sclerosis. The CDR3 runs from the conserved cysteine through the conserved F or W. The order of the fields is clone size, D gene, V gene, J gene, CDR3 DNA, CDR3 protein. D genes are given only for firm matches. Rows may omit the clone size; those that give it use once, few, many or a size class.

>many|TRBD1|TRBV7-3|TRBJ2-7
TGTGCCAGCAGCCCACCCCGGGGACAGCAGTACGAGCAGTACTTC
CASSPPRGQQYEQYF
>.|.|TRBV20-1|TRBJ2-3
TGCAGTGCCGCTTGGGGTGATACGCAGTATTTT
CSAAWGDTQYF
>.|.|TRBV4-1|TRBJ2-5
TGCGCCAGCAGCCAAGTTGTGGCCTCCCAAGAGACCCAGTACTTC
CASSQVVASQETQYF
>.|TRBD2|TRBV7-9|TRBJ2-7
TGTGCCGGCAGCTTAGTGACGGGACTAGTTTCCGACGAGCAGTACTTC
CAGSLVTGLVSDEQYF
>.|.|TRBV29-1|TRBJ2-1
TGCAGCGTTGAAAAGGTCTACAATGAGCAGTTCTTC
CSVEKVYNEQFF
>.|.|TRBV7-9|TRBJ1-6
TGTGCCAGCACTACTTTAGGGGGGAATTCACCCCTCCACTTT
CASTTLGGNSPLHF
>.|.|TRBV6-6|TRBJ2-7
TGTGCCAGCAGTTGTAGGGGAGCGTACGAGCAGTACTTC
CASSCRGAYEQYF
>few|TRBD2|TRBV13|TRBJ2-1
TGTGCCAGCAGCTTAGGCCGAGCGGGAGCAAATGAGCAGTTCTTC
CASSLGRAGANEQFF
>once|.|TRBV6-5|TRBJ2-5
TGTGCCAGCAGTTACTCGAAGTGGCAACTCATCAGTGGAGAGACCCAGTACTTC
CASSYSKWQLISGETQYF
>few|TRBD2|TRBV20-1|TRBJ2-7
TGCAGTGCCCTCCTGTGGCGGGAGGGTGTCCCCTACGAGCAGTACTTC
CSALLWREGVPYEQYF
>few|TRBD1|TRBV7-9|TRBJ2-7
TGTGCCAGCGGCCGGGACAGCTCCTACGAGCAGTACTTC
CASGRDSSYEQYF
>many|TRBD1|TRBV29-1|TRBJ2-5
TGCAGCACTTGGACAGGGGTTCACCAAGAGACCCAGTACTTC
CSTWTGVHQETQYF
>.|TRBD1|TRBV7-6|TRBJ1-1
TGTGCCAGCAGCACTCCACAGGGGGCTGCTTTCTTT
CASSTPQGAAFF
>few|.|TRBV12-3/TRBV12-4|TRBJ1-2
TGTGCCAGCAGACTGGACAGCCCCTATGGCTACACCTTC
CASRLDSPYGYTF
>many|TRBD2|TRBV25-1|TRBJ2-5
TGTGCCAGCAGTGAAGGTAGCGGGAGTTTTCGCGAGACCCAGTACTTC
CASSEGSGSFRETQYF
>few|TRBD2|TRBV7-3|TRBJ2-6
TGTGCCAGCAGCTTGGGGAGGGAGGCTGGGGCCAACGTCCTGACTTTC
CASSLGREAGANVLTF
>.|.|TRBV5-1|TRBJ2-5
TGCGCCAGCAGCTCCGTGACGCTACAAGAGACCCAGTACTTC
CASSSVTLQETQYF
>.|TRBD1|TRBV20-1|TRBJ2-7
TGCAGTGCTCCCGGGACAGAGTACGAGCAGTACTTC
CSAPGTEYEQYF
>.|TRBD2|TRBV20-1|TRBJ2-7
TGCAGTGCTAGTATCCTAGCGGGAGTAGAGCAGTACTTC
CSASILAGVEQYF
>.|TRBD1|TRBV12-3/TRBV12-4|TRBJ1-2
TGTGCCAGCAGTTTAGACCGGACAGGGGGCTATCGCTACACCTTC
CASSLDRTGGYRYTF
>.|.|TRBV24-1|TRBJ2-6
TGTGCCACCAGTGATTCGACAGCTACCGCTGGGGCCAACGTCCTGACTTTC
CATSDSTATAGANVLTF
>few|TRBD2|TRBV20-1|TRBJ2-7
TGCAGTGCGAGCCGGGGACTAGCGGGAGGCCCGACCACCTACGAGCAGTACTTC
CSASRGLAGGPTTYEQYF
>few|.|TRBV7-3|TRBJ2-6
TGTGCCAGCAGCGTGGGACCGGTAGGGGCCAACGTCCTGACTTTC
CASSVGPVGANVLTF
>.|.|TRBV12-3/TRBV12-4|TRBJ2-7
TGTGCCAGCAGTTTAGAAGGCATGGGCCGCGAGCAGTACTTC
CASSLEGMGREQYF
>.|TRBD2|TRBV6-4|TRBJ2-3
TGTGCCAGTAGTCGAGCTAGCGGGAGTCTGGAAGATACGCAGTATTTT
CASSRASGSLEDTQYF
>.|.|TRBV27|TRBJ2-4
TGTGCCAGCAGCCTCAAGGAGAGAAACATTCAGTACTTC
CASSLKERNIQYF
>few|TRBD1|TRBV7-2|TRBJ2-4
TGTGCCAGCAGCTTAGGAGCTGCGGGACAGGGTGTCATTCAGTACTTC
CASSLGAAGQGVIQYF
>few|TRBD1|TRBV25-1|TRBJ2-7
TGTGCCAGCAGTGACGGGACAGGCATCTCCTACGAGCAGTACTTC
CASSDGTGISYEQYF
>few|.|TRBV7-6|TRBJ2-1
TGTGCCAGCAGCTTAGATCCAGCGCGCAGCTCCTACAATGAGCAGTTCTTC
CASSLDPARSSYNEQFF
>.|.|TRBV15|TRBJ2-7
TGTGCCACCAGCCGTAGATTAAATCTCCACGAGCAGTACTTC
CATSRRLNLHEQYF
>.|.|TRBV3-1|TRBJ1-2
TGTGCCAGCACCCTTTCCGAAACGGACTATGGCTACACCTTC
CASTLSETDYGYTF
>.|TRBD2|TRBV2|TRBJ2-3
TGTGCCAGCAGTGGATTATCTCGCGGGAGGAGCACAGATACGCAGTATTTT
CASSGLSRGRSTDTQYF
>.|.|TRBV6-6|TRBJ2-7
TGTGCCAGCAGGGGGGTTCCAGGGGCTGCCTACGAGCAGTACTTC
CASRGVPGAAYEQYF
>once|TRBD1|TRBV6-6|TRBJ2-7
TGTGCCAGCAGATTGGGACAGGGAAGGAACGAGCAGTACTTC
CASRLGQGRNEQYF
>.|.|TRBV6-5|TRBJ2-3
TGTGCCAGCATACCAGCGGGACAGGCAGATACGCAGTATTTT
CASIPAGQADTQYF
>.|.|TRBV20-1|TRBJ2-5
TGCAGTGCTAGTGGTGGTGGTGTAGAGACCCAGTACTTC
CSASGGGVETQYF
>.|TRBD2|TRBV29-1|TRBJ2-5
TGCAACGTTTGTACGAGACTAGCTAAAGAGACCCAGTACTTC
CNVCTRLAKETQYF
>.|.|TRBV15|TRBJ1-1
TGTGCCACCAGCAGAAAGGACAGGAACACTGAAGCTTTCTTT
CATSRKDRNTEAFF
>few|TRBD1|TRBV5-5|TRBJ2-1
TGTGCCAGCAGCGCCGGGACAGATAACTACAATGAGCAGTTCTTC
CASSAGTDNYNEQFF
>.|.|TRBV4-1|TRBJ1-2
TGCGCCAGCAGCCAAGAAACCCATGGCTACACCTTC
CASSQETHGYTF
>.|.|TRBV7-3|TRBJ2-7
TGTGCCAGCAGCTTAACGCCAGCGAGCGAGCAGTACTTC
CASSLTPASEQYF
>few|.|TRBV7-2|TRBJ2-1
TGTGCCAGCAGCTTAGCAACGGGGGATTACAATGAGCAGTTCTTC
CASSLATGDYNEQFF
>.|.|TRBV14|TRBJ2-1
TGTGCCAGCAGCCCTGGACTCTTCCATGAGCAGTTCTTC
CASSPGLFHEQFF
>.|.|TRBV11-2|TRBJ2-7
TGTGCCAGCAGCTTAGTCTGGGGAGGGGGTTCCTACGAGCAGTACTTC
CASSLVWGGGSYEQYF
>.|.|TRBV3-1|TRBJ2-1
TGTGCCAGCAGCCAGGGCGTGGGAGGCAATGAGCAGTTCTTC
CASSQGVGGNEQFF
>.|.|TRBV10-2|TRBJ2-1
TGCGCCACGCTCAGACAGAATGAGCAGTTCTTC
CATLRQNEQFF
>.|.|TRBV20-1|TRBJ2-1
TGCAGTGCTAAAAAAGCTAGGATAGGAGGTGAGCAGTTCTTC
CSAKKARIGGEQFF
>few|.|TRBV2|TRBJ2-3
TGTGCCAGCCATCGGGACATAAGCACAGATACGCAGTATTTT
CASHRDISTDTQYF
>few|.|TRBV7-9|TRBJ1-2
TGTGCCAGCAGGCGCTCAGGGGAGGCTAACTATGGCTACACCTTC
CASRRSGEANYGYTF
>few|.|TRBV29-1|TRBJ2-1
TGCAGCGTTGAAACCCGACTGGGCCCGCCGGAGCAGTTCTTC
CSVETRLGPPEQFF
>once|.|TRBV28|TRBJ2-1
TGTGCCAGCAGTATAAGCGGGCGGGGTTACAATGAGCAGTTCTTC
CASSISGRGYNEQFF
>.|TRBD2|TRBV5-1|TRBJ2-7
TGCGCCAGCAGTCCCGGGACTAGCGGGAGACCCTACGAGCAGTACTTC
CASSPGTSGRPYEQYF
>.|.|TRBV7-6|TRBJ2-3
TGTGCCAGCAGCTTACTGTTGGCAGATACGCAGTATTTT
CASSLLLADTQYF